Following are 13 T cell receptor beta chains from one sample sequenced in a study of Ad26.COV2.S vaccination and SARS-CoV-2 variants. As for treatment: about 20 received Ad26.COV2.S at low or high dose, single or two shots; about 5 received placebo; per-sample allocation not given. Day 63 after the first vaccine or placebo injection was the time point for sampling. Here immunoSEQ multiplex PCR was the method, and the copy in TCRdb shows in-frame clones only, minus some. Of approximately 280,000 clones in the sample, around 87% were seen once. Sample: peripheral blood, taken in a trial of Ad26.COV2.S vaccine versus placebo. The receptors were gathered from a person between 18 and 60 years old who received the Ad26.COV2.S COVID-19 vaccine or a placebo.

The DNA of the CDR3 is TGTGCCAGCAGTGAAATGGGGGGTCTTAACTATGGCTACACCTTC. It codes for CASSEMGGLNYGYTF. V and J are TRBV2 and TRBJ1-2, with a possible D match to TRBD1 (5 bases). The CDR3 contains 15 residues. Germline V CDR1 and CDR2: SNHLY, FYNNEI. The ends were cut back, 2 bases at V and 1 base at J, with 11 bases in the middle.

The V call is TRBV7-2, the J call TRBJ1-6; D ambiguous. The CDR3 length is 13 residues. V lost 5 bases and J 10 bases, leaving 12 bases between the germline ends. Germline V gene lookup returns CDR1 SGHTA and CDR2 FQGNSA. The CDR3, as DNA: TGTGCCAGCAGCCTTGGTCCCGGGTCACCCCTCCACTTT. Translated: CASSLGPGSPLHF.

The chain has TRBV29-1 and TRBJ1-1; D remains ambiguous. From germline, CDR1 is SQVTM and CDR2 ANQGSEA. The CDR3 runs to 14 residues. The V gene lost 1 base and the J gene lost 5 bases, with 14 bases spanning the gap. The CDR3 loop is CSVEVTRSETEAFF. As DNA, the CDR3 is TGCAGCGTTGAAGTTACTCGGTCAGAGACTGAAGCTTTCTTT. The entire variable domain, with the rest obtained from reference TRBV29-1 and TRBJ1-1, is as follows: SAVISQKPSRDICQRGTSLTIQCQVDSQVTMMFWYRQQPGQSLTLIATANQGSEATYESGFVIDKFPISRPNLTFSTLTVSNMSPEDSSIYLCSVEVTRSETEAFFGQGTRLTVV.

The chain has TRBV18 and TRBJ2-2; 9 bases line up with TRBD1. The CDR3 has 15 amino acids. J lost 8 bases, V lost 2 bases, and 6 bases had no gene match. Germline lookup yields CDR1 KGHSH and CDR2 LQKENI. The CDR3 protein is CASSPAGQGTGELFF. Written as DNA, the CDR3 is TGTGCCAGCTCACCAGCGGGACAGGGCACAGGGGAGCTGTTTTTT.

This clone appeared a few times. The rearrangement links TRBV5-1 to TRBJ2-7, with 13 bases identical to TRBD2. This CDR3 has 16 residues. Germline CDR1 SGHRS, CDR2 YFSETQ. V was pared by 4 bases and J by 7 bases, with 11 bases of the junction left unmatched. CDR3 in DNA: TGCGCCAGCAGCAAACGGACTAGCGGGAGCCGAGGGGAGCAGTACTTC. Its protein product is CASSKRTSGSRGEQYF.

This chain's CDR3 is CASSTGTGGISPLHF. CDR3 in DNA: TGTGCCAGCAGCACCGGGACAGGGGGAATTTCACCCCTCCACTTT. The chain joins TRBV7-2 to TRBJ1-6, with TRBD1 matching over 11 bases. The CDR3 totals 15 residues. The germline gives CDR1 SGHTA, CDR2 FQGNSA. Unmatched junction bases numbered 6, after V lost 5 bases and J lost 9 bases.

The chain recombines TRBV2 with TRBJ1-2; TRBD1 aligns across 9 bases. J lost 2 bases, V lost 5 bases, and 0 bases had no gene match. The germline V gene encodes CDR1 SNHLY and CDR2 FYNNEI. The CDR3 is 13 amino acids. DNA for the CDR3: TGTGCCAGCAGTACAGGGGGCAACTATGGCTACACCTTC. Its translation: CASSTGGNYGYTF.

The CDR3 is CASGLVPRGGLSYNSPLHF. The DNA for the CDR3 is TGTGCTAGTGGTTTGGTACCCAGAGGGGGACTCTCCTATAATTCACCCCTCCACTTT. The V call is TRBV12-5, the J call TRBJ1-6, with D possibly being TRBD1 (6 bases). In germline, CDR1 is LGHNT, CDR2 FRNRAP. The length of the CDR3 is 19 residues. Trimming took off 0 bases at V and 0 bases at J, with 15 bases between the two ends. The entire variable domain, with the rest obtained from reference TRBV12-5 and TRBJ1-6, is as follows: DARVTQTPRHKVTEMGQEVTMRCQPILGHNTVFWYRQTMMQGLELLAYFRNRAPLDDSGMPKDRFSAEMPDATLATLKIQPSEPRDSAVYFCASGLVPRGGLSYNSPLHFGNGTRLTVT.

This chain connects TRBV3-1 (or the pseudogene TRBV3-2) to TRBJ2-1; 12 nucleotides line up with TRBD2. The CDR3 loop spans 15 amino acids. Per germline, CDR1 LGHDT and CDR2 YNNKEL (reference sequence). V was clipped by 1 base and J by 5 bases; unmatched bases: 0. The CDR3: CASSQGTSGDNEQFF. CDR3 DNA: TGTGCCAGCAGCCAAGGGACTAGCGGGGACAATGAGCAGTTCTTC.

The chain uses TRBV5-6 and TRBJ2-2, with a tentative D call TRBD1 (5 bases). CDR3 size: 15 residues. Germline lookup yields CDR1 SGHDT and CDR2 YYEEEE. The germline V and J ends were trimmed by 0 bases and 4 bases, with 10 bases remaining between them. The CDR3 protein is CASSLAQVRTGELFF. The CDR3 region has the DNA TGTGCCAGCAGCTTGGCACAGGTCCGCACCGGGGAGCTGTTTTTT.

The chain is built from TRBV30 and TRBJ2-3, with TRBD2 identical over 7 bases. The CDR3 loop spans 16 amino acids. Germline V lookup: CDR1 GTSNPN, CDR2 SVGIG (reference sequence). Unmatched junction bases numbered 14, after V lost 8 bases and J lost 0 bases. The CDR3 region has the DNA TGTGCCCAAGACAAGGGACTACACGCTAGCACAGATACGCAGTATTTT. Amino acid sequence: CAQDKGLHASTDTQYF.

V gene TRBV11-2 combines with J gene TRBJ1-1, with 7 bases identical to TRBD1. CDR3 length: 14 amino acids. Germline V lookup: CDR1 SGHAT, CDR2 FQNNGV. After removal of 4 bases from V and 6 bases from J, the junction contained 8 bases not matched to a gene. The CDR3 nucleotides read TGTGCCAGCAGCTCCCAGGGGGTTAAGGCTGAAGCTTTCTTT. Protein sequence: CASSSQGVKAEAFF.

This sequence joins TRBV12-5 and TRBJ1-2; D unresolved. V was cut by 2 bases and J by 8 bases, with 18 bases left in between. Looked up from germline, CDR1 is LGHNT and CDR2 is FRNRAP. CDR3 size: 15 residues. CDR3 in amino acids: CASGLSIAGVFGYTF. Written as DNA, the CDR3 is TGTGCTAGTGGTTTGAGTATAGCGGGAGTATTCGGCTACACCTTC.